These 6 T cell receptor beta chains came from one sample sequenced in a study of shared clonotypes between healthy human individuals. Assay: immunoSEQ multiplex PCR; the TCRdb copy retains only in-frame clones and omits some. The top ten hold about 0.06% of the sample, which has hundreds of thousands of clones, around 97% seen once. The sample consisted of naive CD4+ T cells sorted from blood. Subset of the sample: CD45RA+ positively selected. These receptors all stem from a woman in her 30s in good health.

The chain is built from TRBV29-1 and TRBJ1-1; 7 bases are shared with TRBD1. The junction had 6 bases not matched to a gene; V was cut back by 7 bases and J by 1 base. Germline V gene data show CDR1 as SQVTM and CDR2 as ANQGSEA. The CDR3 covers 13 residues. Here the CDR3 reads CSAAWDRNTEAFF. The CDR3 DNA sequence: TGCAGCGCGGCCTGGGACAGGAACACTGAAGCTTTCTTT.

About this clone: Within the sample, other DNA sequences also encode this same CDR3. This chain uses TRBV6-5 with TRBJ2-3, with 8 bases that match TRBD2. The CDR3 contains 15 residues. CDR1 is MNHEY and CDR2 is SVGAGI in the germline V gene. The V gene end was trimmed by 0 bases and the J gene end by 6 bases; junction bases not matched to a gene: 5. The CDR3 DNA reads as TGTGCCAGCAGTTACTCGGGACTAGTTACGGATACGCAGTATTTT. Translated: CASSYSGLVTDTQYF.

The gene calls are TRBV2 and TRBJ1-5; 9 positions agree with TRBD1. Looked up from germline, CDR1 is SNHLY and CDR2 is FYNNEI. CDR3 length: 13 amino acids. With V trimmed by 8 bases and J by 2 bases, 1 base remained unmatched. The CDR3 loop reads CASGDRGNQPQHF. CDR3 DNA sequence: TGTGCCAGCGGGGACAGGGGCAATCAGCCCCAGCATTTT.

The rearrangement links TRBV19 to TRBJ1-6; no clear D gene. Germline CDR1 is LNHDA and CDR2 is SQIVND (reference sequence). This CDR3 is 15 amino acids long. Trimming took 7 bases from V and 5 from J, leaving 15 bases between them. Here the CDR3 reads CASTTDGRDNSPLHF. The CDR3 bases are TGTGCCAGTACAACAGACGGGCGGGATAATTCACCCCTCCACTTT.

The genes are TRBV7-3 and TRBJ2-2; D unresolved. V gave up 5 bases and J gave up 5 bases, with 21 bases separating them. CDR1 and CDR2 (germline): SGHTA, FQGTGA. The CDR3 has 17 residues. Written as DNA, the CDR3 is TGTGCCAGCAGCCGAGCCTCCCCCCAACCTCGGACCGGGGAGCTGTTTTTT. Translation: CASSRASPQPRTGELFF.

The rearrangement links TRBV18 to TRBJ1-5; no firm D call. The ends were cut back, 5 bases at V and 4 bases at J, with 12 bases in the middle. Germline V gives CDR1 KGHSH, CDR2 LQKENI. This CDR3 is 14 amino acids long. The CDR3 loop reads CASSEGSPNQPQHF. The CDR3, as DNA: TGTGCCAGCTCAGAGGGTTCCCCGAATCAGCCCCAGCATTTT.